Listed below are T cell receptor beta chains from one sample, sequenced in a study of cytomegalovirus exposure and HLA in healthy donors. Sequencing was performed with immunoSEQ multiplex PCR; in TCRdb, only in-frame clones are kept and a portion is missing. The sample has fewer than 100,000 clones, 65% to 85% seen once. The sample comprised PBMCs. These TCRs come from a middle-aged man in good health and CMV-seronegative. The CDR3 runs from the conserved cysteine through the conserved F or W. D genes are given only for firm matches. The size of a clone is reported for some rows only, either as once, few or many, or as a class for expanded clones.

>TRBD2|TRBV2|TRBJ2-7|-
CASSEGLAGYEQYF
TGTGCCAGCAGTGAGGGACTAGCGGGATACGAGCAGTACTTC
>-|TRBV5-6|TRBJ1-6|-
CASSLSAGLGSYNSPLHF
TGTGCCAGCAGCTTGTCCGCGGGTTTAGGGAGCTATAATTCACCCCTCCACTTT
>-|TRBV11-3|TRBJ2-7|-
CASTFRPRTHPTYEQYF
TGTGCCAGCACCTTCCGGCCCAGGACTCATCCCACCTACGAGCAGTACTTC
>-|TRBV10-3|TRBJ2-1|-
CAISESRVLYNEQFF
TGTGCCATCAGTGAGTCGCGGGTCTTATACAATGAGCAGTTCTTC
>TRBD1|TRBV6-6|TRBJ2-1|-
CASRAGTGTPNEQFF
TGTGCCAGCAGAGCCGGGACAGGGACCCCCAATGAGCAGTTCTTC
>TRBD2|TRBV5-1|TRBJ2-2|-
CASSFGLAGAGELFF
TGCGCCAGCAGCTTCGGACTAGCGGGGGCCGGGGAGCTGTTTTTT
>-|TRBV5-1|TRBJ2-5|-
CASSVDRAQETQYF
TGCGCCAGCAGCGTGGACAGAGCCCAAGAGACCCAGTACTTC
>TRBD2|TRBV12-5|TRBJ2-3|-
CASGLAGGPDTQYF
TGTGCTAGTGGCTTAGCGGGGGGGCCAGATACGCAGTATTTT
>-|TRBV6-5|TRBJ2-7|-
CASSLRDDYEQYF
TGTGCCAGCAGCTTGAGGGATGACTACGAGCAGTACTTC
>TRBD1|TRBV7-8|TRBJ1-5|-
CASSLEVRGRDGGNQPQHF
TGTGCCAGCAGCCTAGAGGTCAGGGGGCGAGACGGCGGCAATCAGCCCCAGCATTTT
>-|TRBV9|TRBJ1-5|-
CASSVGSGTSNQPQHF
TGTGCCAGCAGCGTAGGCTCAGGTACCAGCAATCAGCCCCAGCATTTT
>-|TRBV11-3|TRBJ2-2|-
CASSLDRGYTGELFF
TGTGCCAGCAGCTTAGATCGGGGGTACACCGGGGAGCTGTTTTTT
>-|TRBV4-1|TRBJ2-2|-
CASSQDSGGWYTGELFF
TGCGCCAGCAGCCAAGATTCCGGGGGATGGTACACCGGGGAGCTGTTTTTT
>-|TRBV29-1|TRBJ2-3|-
CSVIGGSTDTQYF
TGCAGCGTGATAGGCGGCAGCACAGATACGCAGTATTTT
>-|TRBV18|TRBJ1-4|-
CASSPRGGDEKLFF
TGTGCCAGCTCACCACGAGGGGGGGATGAAAAACTGTTTTTT
>-|TRBV19|TRBJ1-5|-
CASSTLGVQPQHF
TGTGCCAGTAGTACCCTCGGGGTTCAGCCCCAGCATTTT
>-|TRBV18|TRBJ2-7|-
CASSLGRLTYEQYF
TGTGCCAGCTCACTGGGGAGGCTAACCTACGAGCAGTACTTC
>-|TRBV5-1|TRBJ1-2|-
CASSLGGWDTF
TGCGCCAGCAGCTTGGGAGGGTGGGACACCTTC
>TRBD2|TRBV7-9|TRBJ2-7|once
CASSGGGDQYF
TGTGCCAGCAGCGGGGGAGGGGACCAGTACTTC
>TRBD1|TRBV6-5|TRBJ2-1|-
CASSQGASSYNEQFF
TGTGCCAGCAGTCAGGGGGCAAGCTCCTACAATGAGCAGTTCTTC
>-|TRBV21-1|TRBJ1-1|once
CASSIRRNGAEAFF
TGTGCCAGCAGCATCAGACGCAACGGAGCTGAAGCTTTCTTT
>-|TRBV5-1|TRBJ1-1|-
CASTSQSVNTEAFF
TGCGCCAGCACTAGCCAGAGCGTGAACACTGAAGCTTTCTTT
>-|TRBV7-2|TRBJ2-7|few
CASSLAAGSNEQYF
TGTGCCAGCAGCTTAGCGGCGGGGAGCAACGAGCAGTACTTC
>TRBD1|TRBV30|TRBJ1-6|-
CAWIQGNSPLHF
TGTGCCTGGATACAGGGGAATTCACCCCTCCACTTT
>-|TRBV29-1|TRBJ2-1|-
CSVGRTAYNEQFF
TGCAGCGTTGGAAGGACAGCCTACAATGAGCAGTTCTTC
>TRBD2|TRBV5-1|TRBJ2-3|-
CASSLDSGRTDTQYF
TGCGCCAGCAGCTTGGATAGCGGGAGAACAGATACGCAGTATTTT
>-|TRBV27|TRBJ2-1|-
CASSPAVAAFFNEQFF
TGTGCCAGCAGCCCGGCCGTAGCGGCTTTCTTCAATGAGCAGTTCTTC
>-|TRBV2|TRBJ1-5|-
CASSEIRVRQPQHF
TGTGCCAGCAGTGAAATCAGGGTTAGGCAGCCCCAGCATTTT
>-|TRBV2|TRBJ2-2|-
CASSKSGLFTGELFF
TGTGCCAGCAGTAAATCGGGACTCTTCACCGGGGAGCTGTTTTTT
>TRBD2|TRBV10-3|TRBJ2-3|few
CAISEQLAGGGDTQYF
TGTGCCATCAGTGAGCAACTAGCGGGAGGAGGGGATACGCAGTATTTT
>-|TRBV7-7|TRBJ2-1|-
CASSLGQGTDEQFF
TGTGCTAGCAGCTTAGGGCAGGGGACGGATGAGCAGTTCTTC
>TRBD2|TRBV29-1|TRBJ2-3|-
CSVDLAGATDTQYF
TGCAGCGTTGATCTAGCGGGGGCCACAGATACGCAGTATTTT
>-|TRBV9|TRBJ1-5|-
CASSTSHEEPQHF
TGTGCCAGCAGCACCTCCCACGAGGAGCCCCAGCATTTT
>-|TRBV18|TRBJ1-5|few
CASSGGGNQPQHF
TGTGCCAGCTCCGGCGGAGGCAATCAGCCCCAGCATTTT
>-|TRBV28|TRBJ1-2|few
CASSFGQGIHGYTF
TGTGCCAGCAGTTTTGGCCAGGGTATTCATGGCTACACCTTC
>TRBD2|TRBV7-8|TRBJ2-5|-
CASSYPGLAGGLRQYF
TGTGCCAGCAGCTACCCGGGACTAGCGGGAGGACTCCGCCAGTACTTC
>TRBD1|TRBV5-1|TRBJ1-2|-
CASSWTGDYGYTF
TGCGCCAGCAGCTGGACAGGGGACTATGGCTACACCTTC
>-|TRBV28|TRBJ1-1|-
CASSLVAEGAEAFF
TGTGCCAGCAGTTTAGTTGCCGAAGGGGCTGAAGCTTTCTTT
>TRBD1|TRBV7-3|TRBJ2-3|-
CASSFDRGRSDTQYF
TGTGCCAGCAGCTTCGACAGGGGGCGTTCAGATACGCAGTATTTT
>-|TRBV7-3|TRBJ2-1|-
CASSLSSISEQFF
TGTGCCAGCAGCTTATCGTCTATAAGTGAGCAGTTCTTC
>-|TRBV6-1|TRBJ2-1|few
CASVRDSSYNEQFF
TGTGCCAGTGTGCGGGACAGCTCCTACAATGAGCAGTTCTTC
>-|TRBV9|TRBJ1-3|-
CASSVGQDLGSGNTIYF
TGTGCCAGCAGCGTAGGGCAAGACTTGGGCTCTGGAAACACCATATATTTT
>-|TRBV5-1|TRBJ2-2|-
CASSRPGTVRTGELFF
TGCGCCAGCAGCAGGCCGGGAACGGTGAGGACCGGGGAGCTGTTTTTT